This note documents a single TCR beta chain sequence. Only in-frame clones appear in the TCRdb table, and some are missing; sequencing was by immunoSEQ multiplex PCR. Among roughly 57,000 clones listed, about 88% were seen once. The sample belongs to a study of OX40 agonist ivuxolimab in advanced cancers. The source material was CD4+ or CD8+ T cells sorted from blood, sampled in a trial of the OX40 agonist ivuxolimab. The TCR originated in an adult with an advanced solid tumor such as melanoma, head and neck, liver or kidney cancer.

In nucleotides, the CDR3 is TGTGCCAGCAGTGCCGAGACCGGGGAGCTGTTTTTT. Translated, it gives CASSAETGELFF. The chain couples TRBV2 to TRBJ2-2; D gene unclear. Trimming pared 4 bases from V and 5 bases from J, leaving 5 bases between. The CDR3 has 12 residues. Germline loops: CDR1 SNHLY, CDR2 FYNNEI.